This TCR beta chain was captured in a study of blood T cell repertoires in COVID-19. A Seattle source enrolled patients during active infection and followed them longitudinally. This clone has more than one count but fewer than ten. Profiled with immunoSEQ multiplex PCR; TCRdb holds only in-frame clones, not every one. The table shows about 150,000 clones, with over 75% occurring only once. Germline V gene sequence: CDR1 SGHDT, CDR2 YYEEEE. This CDR3 is built from 15 residues. Trimming took off 0 bases at V and 4 bases at J, with 13 bases between the two ends. V and J are TRBV5-6 and TRBJ1-1; D unclear. The sample taken for sequencing was peripheral blood. The source of this sequence is a man aged 80 or over with COVID-19, enrolled during active disease. CDR3 in DNA: TGTGCCAGCAGCTTGGGTGATACTTCACTCACTGAAGCTTTCTTT. It yields the protein CASSLGDTSLTEAFF.